A single sample gave rise to the 20 T cell receptor beta chains below, sequenced in a study of T-cell reconstitution after alpha-beta-depleted transplantation in children (dated by TCRdb to about 2016). In light of the paper, this sample's treatment or condition label describes: allogeneic hematopoietic cell transplantation with graft depleted of TCRalphabeta T cells and CD19 B cells. Receptor libraries were prepared by PCR. TCRdb records Illumina HiSeq 2500 as the sequencer. TCR libraries were prepared with molecular barcoding, using unique molecular identifiers to normalize TCRbeta repertoire quantification. TCRdb reran the public reads through fastp at Q25 and MiXCR, keeping productive beta chains. Merged by CDR3 protein, the rows form single entries marked with the most common genes and DNA. This sample comprises 250,000 to 400,000 distinct CDR3 sequences, around 20% of them detected only once. The ten largest clones take up approximately 9.9% of the sample.

The material sequenced was PBMCs, mostly from graft donor cells, taken 180 days after TCRalphabeta/CD19-depleted stem cell transplant. These receptors were taken from a male patient younger than 18 who had a stem cell transplant for acute lymphoblastic leukemia, so the T cells may come from the graft donor.

This clonotype was picked up a small number of times. The chain has TRBV4-1 and TRBJ2-1, with D hard to call. Per germline, CDR1 MGHRA and CDR2 YSYEKL. V was clipped by 3 bases and J by 10 bases, with 13 bases between them. The CDR3 is 13 amino acids. Here the CDR3 DNA reads TGCGCCAGCAGCCAGGCCCGGGCCCGCGAGCAGTTCTTC. Protein: CASSQARAREQFF.

The J gene is TRBJ2-2, the V gene TRBV6-2 or TRBV6-3, with 8 bases identical to TRBD2. The CDR3 spans 16 residues. J gave up 4 bases and V 0 bases, and 4 bases lay outside the gene matches. CDR1 is MNHEY, CDR2 SVGEGT, per germline. The chain's CDR3 is CASSYSREVPTGELFF. The CDR3 nucleotides are TGTGCCAGCAGTTACTCGCGGGAGGTCCCCACCGGGGAGCTGTTTTTT.

J is TRBJ1-4 and V is TRBV12-3 or TRBV12-4; the match to TRBD1 covers 9 bases. This CDR3 has 15 residues. Losses at the gene ends were 6 bases for V and 3 bases for J; bases not matched to a gene: 5. Written as DNA, the CDR3 is TGTGCCAGCAGGAGAGACAGGGGGGCTAATGAAAAACTGTTTTTT. Translating it yields CASRRDRGANEKLFF.

The chain recombines TRBV20-1 with TRBJ1-1, with D possibly matching TRBD1 (6 bases). The CDR3 length is 13 residues. V lost 5 bases and J 0 bases, leaving 10 bases between the germline ends. The germline CDR1 and CDR2 sequences are DFQATT and SNEGSKA (reference sequence). The CDR3 DNA sequence: TGCAGTGCTGCGGACAGCTTGAACACTGAAGCTTTCTTT. This encodes CSAADSLNTEAFF.

V is TRBV5-1 and J is TRBJ2-7; 11 nucleotides match TRBD2. The J segment lost 7 bases and the V segment lost 4 bases, leaving 7 bases of the junction unmatched. The CDR3 has 14 amino acids. The V gene's germline CDR1 is SGHRS and CDR2 YFSETQ. CDR3 loop: CASSAGLAAREQYF. CDR3 DNA: TGCGCCAGCAGCGCGGGACTAGCGGCTAGAGAGCAGTACTTC.

This clonotype showed up just a few times. This chain uses TRBV20-1 with TRBJ1-1, with TRBD1 as a possible D gene (6 bases). V lost 3 bases, J lost 1 base, and 12 bases lay in between. The CDR3 length is 14 residues. CDR1 and CDR2 from the germline V gene are DFQATT and SNEGSKA (reference sequence). The CDR3 coding sequence is TGCAGTGCTAGGGTTGGACAGACGAACACTGAAGCTTTCTTT. Its translation is CSARVGQTNTEAFF.

This clonotype was counted only a few times. This chain joins TRBV3-1 and TRBJ2-5, with D possibly matching TRBD2 (5 bases). V was trimmed by 2 bases and J by 5 bases, leaving 15 bases between them. The CDR3 has 15 residues. CDR1 and CDR2 (germline): LGHDT, YNNKEL (reference sequence). The CDR3 DNA is TGTGCCAGCAGCCAATTCAGGCCGGGATCGGAGACCCAGTACTTC. Translating gives CASSQFRPGSETQYF.

This chain uses TRBV5-1 with TRBJ2-6; TRBD2 is a possible D gene (6 bases). Germline V gene sequence: CDR1 SGHRS, CDR2 YFSETQ. Trimming removed 0 bases from V and 1 base from J, with 14 bases in between. CDR3 size: 18 residues. The CDR3: CASSLEGRAGSGANVLTF. In DNA, the CDR3 is TGCGCCAGCAGCTTGGAGGGCAGGGCGGGATCTGGGGCCAACGTCCTGACTTTC.

This chain connects TRBV7-2 to TRBJ1-5, with D unclear. V gave up 1 base and J gave up 1 base, with 8 bases separating them. The CDR3 is 15 residues long. Germline V gene lookup returns CDR1 SGHTA and CDR2 FQGNSA. The CDR3 DNA is TGTGCCAGCAGCTTAGGGCGGGTCAGCAATCAGCCCCAGCATTTT. It is translated as CASSLGRVSNQPQHF.

This clonotype was observed many times. This chain uses TRBV12-3 or TRBV12-4 with TRBJ1-1; TRBD1 matches 9 bases. V dropped 6 bases and J dropped 5; count of bases not matched to a gene: 7. The CDR3 is 14 amino acids. The CDR3, as DNA: TGTGCCAGCAGGGATGGACAGGGGCTGACTGAAGCTTTCTTT. Protein sequence: CASRDGQGLTEAFF.

A few counts support this clonotype. This chain connects TRBV27 to TRBJ2-2; D uncertain. Germline CDR1 is MNHEY and CDR2 is SMNVEV (reference sequence). Trimming left V 5 bases short and J 0 bases short, with 7 bases between. CDR3 length: 14 amino acids. The CDR3: CASSPFSNTGELFF. In nucleotides, the CDR3 is TGTGCCAGCAGTCCGTTTTCGAACACCGGGGAGCTGTTTTTT.

This clonotype was seen a few times. The rearrangement links TRBV5-1 to TRBJ2-7; the D call may be TRBD1 or TRBD2 (5 bases each). The CDR3 length is 16 residues. Germline CDR1 SGHRS, CDR2 YFSETQ. Trimming took 0 bases from V and 7 from J, leaving 20 bases between them. CDR3 bases: TGCGCCAGCAGCTTGGCCGGCAGGGCAACTACTAGGGAGCAGTACTTC. Residues: CASSLAGRATTREQYF.

This chain uses TRBV24-1 with TRBJ2-3, with D possibly matching TRBD2 (6 bases). The CDR3 is 15 amino acids. Germline-derived CDR1 and CDR2 are KGHDR and SFDVKD. Trimming pared 7 bases from V and 7 bases from J, leaving 20 bases between. The CDR3 sequence: CATSWGELTIYTQYF. The DNA of the CDR3 is TGTGCCACCAGCTGGGGGGAGCTGACAATTTATACGCAGTATTTT.

The sample holds many counts of this clonotype. The junction and the germline gene differ at one end; a read error may be behind it. V is TRBV29-1 and J is TRBJ2-7; 8 nucleotides agree with TRBD1. The CDR3 contains 9 residues. Germline V gene sequence: CDR1 SQVTM, CDR2 ANQGSEA. The CDR3 DNA reads TGCAGCGGTGGACAGGGAAAGCACTTC. It encodes CSGGQGKHF.

V usage is TRBV11-1 and J usage is TRBJ2-7, with TRBD1 matching over 9 bases. This CDR3 region has 19 residues. Germline CDR1 and CDR2: SGHAT and FQDESV (reference sequence). Trimming at V came to 3 bases and at J to 0 bases, leaving 15 bases not matched to a gene. CDR3 sequence: CASSFRGTGSLTYSYEQYF. The CDR3 DNA is TGTGCCAGCAGCTTCCGTGGGACAGGGTCACTGACTTACTCCTACGAGCAGTACTTC.

This clonotype was seen only a few times. CDR3 nucleotide sequence: TGTGCCAGCAGCTTAAATCCTCCACGAGGGGGATACAATGAGCAGTTCTTC. The encoded protein is CASSLNPPRGGYNEQFF. The rearrangement uses TRBV7-3 and TRBJ2-1, with D maybe TRBD1 (6 bases). There are 17 residues in the CDR3. Germline V gives CDR1 SGHTA, CDR2 FQGTGA. V was cut by 1 base and J by 4 bases, with 17 bases left in between.

The chain combines TRBV5-5 with TRBJ1-1; D uncertain. Trimming stripped 0 bases from V and 0 bases from J, with 9 bases between. CDR1 and CDR2 from the germline V gene are SGHKS and YYEKEE (reference sequence). The length of the CDR3 is 15 residues. CDR3 protein: CASSLATDVNTEAFF. The CDR3 DNA reads TGTGCCAGCAGCTTGGCAACAGACGTGAACACTGAAGCTTTCTTT. Combining the CDR3 with reference TRBV5-5 and TRBJ1-1 gives the whole variable domain DAGVTQSPTHLIKTRGQQVTLRCSPISGHKSVSWYQQVLGQGPQFIFQYYEKEERGRGNFPDRFSARQFPNYSSELNVNALLLGDSALYLCASSLATDVNTEAFFGQGTRLTVV.

This clonotype was seen more than once but under ten times. The rearrangement joins TRBV5-1 to TRBJ2-6; 8 bases align to TRBD1. J gave up 1 base and V 0 bases, and 6 bases lay outside the gene matches. CDR1 and CDR2 from the germline V gene are SGHRS and YFSETQ. This CDR3 region has 18 residues. The CDR3, as DNA: TGCGCCAGCAGCTTGGGTGGGACAGGCGCGTCTGGGGCCAACGTCCTGACTTTC. Protein: CASSLGGTGASGANVLTF.

A few counts support this clonotype. The chain couples TRBV12-3 or TRBV12-4 to TRBJ2-2, with TRBD2 matching over 7 bases. This CDR3 is 13 amino acids long. V shed 7 bases, J shed 6 bases, and the junction held 5 bases outside the gene matches. This CDR3 is CASIMGGAGELFF. Written as DNA, the CDR3 is TGTGCCAGCATCATGGGGGGGGCCGGGGAGCTGTTTTTT.

This clonotype appeared once. The chain is built from TRBV6-5 and TRBJ1-2; tentatively, D is TRBD1 (5 bases). The CDR3 length is 15 residues. Per germline, CDR1 MNHEY and CDR2 SVGAGI. V was clipped by 2 bases and J by 4 bases, with 14 bases between them. DNA for the CDR3: TGTGCCAGCAGTTACCTACCCAGGGAGAGCTATGGCTACACCTTC. Encoded protein: CASSYLPRESYGYTF.